This TCR beta chain was identified in a study of blood T cells in healthy people across ages. Study details: Capture via template switching afforded approximately one barcoded beta molecule per two T cells.

Using a J-beta primer mix together with a sample-barcoded 5' primer, a second PCR was run for roughly 6 to 12 cycles. TCRdb reprocessed the 5' RACE reads with MiXCR, giving one entry per CDR3 protein. The table records 600,000 to 900,000 distinct CDR3 sequences, around 25% of them present only once. The germline gives CDR1 SNHLY, CDR2 FYNNEI. Trimming took off 4 bases at V and 6 bases at J, with 6 bases between the two ends. The CDR3 is made up of 11 amino acids. There were healthy Caucasian individuals from Russia, aged about 6 to 100, serving as donors. The table lists this clonotype with a few counts. This sample was shared with a second study, whose subject was T cells of mothers and their children. That work states: Related and unrelated pairs show TCR recombination output that thymic selection shapes similarly.

The sequencing input was blood. The clonotype was recovered from a boy aged 10-17 years in good health. The rearrangement links TRBV2 to TRBJ1-1; D gene uncertain. The CDR3 coding sequence is TGTGCCAGCAGTGTCTCGGCTGAAGCTTTCTTT. Its translation is CASSVSAEAFF. Full variable domain (remainder filled in from reference TRBV2 and TRBJ1-1): EPEVTQTPSHQVTQMGQEVILRCVPISNHLYFYWYRQILGQKVEFLVSFYNNEISEKSEIFDDQFSVERPDGSNFTLKIRSTKLEDSAMYFCASSVSAEAFFGQGTRLTVV.